Listed below are T cell receptor beta chains from one sample, sequenced in a study of T cell repertoires in cytomegalovirus infection. TCRdb passed the reads through MiXCR, listing each CDR3 protein once. The sample records 210,000 or so distinct CDR3 sequences, 6.5% being singletons. The sequenced sample consisted of PBMCs. These receptors all come from a human donor in good health (CMV status not recorded). Some clones in this sample may be carry-over from other donors' samples. Each CDR3 is given without its conserved first and last residue.

V | CDR3
TRBV7-9 | ASSSTYPGQGRTGYT
TRBV7-9 | ASSTRQGANYGYT
TRBV7-2 | ASSLVGGGGGATEAF
TRBV5-1 | ASSPEGIMGEKLF
TRBV7-2 | ASSLYDRSYGYT
TRBV20-1 | SDGTSGRDTQY
TRBV7-9 | ASSFGNTEAF
TRBV29-1 | SVEGRDSGASTDTQY
TRBV7-2 | ASSLQGGIFGNTIY
TRBV29-1 | SVGTVTYEQY
TRBV10-3 | AIRDGDNQPQH
TRBV7-2 | ASSLVRQSNTEAF
TRBV6-2/TRBV6-3 | ASSRIGTDPYEQY
TRBV12-3/TRBV12-4 | ASSLEEHGTRGTNNSPLH
TRBV5-1 | ASSLGGTNSYNEQF
TRBV5-1 | ASSSQGGSNQPQH
TRBV29-1 | SVGPTGFYGYT